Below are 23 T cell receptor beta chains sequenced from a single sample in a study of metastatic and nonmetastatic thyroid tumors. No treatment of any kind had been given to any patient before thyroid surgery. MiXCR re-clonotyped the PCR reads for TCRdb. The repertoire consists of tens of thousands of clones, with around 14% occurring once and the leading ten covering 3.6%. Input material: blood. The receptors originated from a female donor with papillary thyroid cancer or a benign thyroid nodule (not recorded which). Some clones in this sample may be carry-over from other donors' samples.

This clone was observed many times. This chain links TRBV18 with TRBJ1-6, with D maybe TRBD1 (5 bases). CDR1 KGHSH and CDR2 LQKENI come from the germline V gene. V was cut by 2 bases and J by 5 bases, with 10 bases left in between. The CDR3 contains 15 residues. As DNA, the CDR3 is TGTGCCAGCTCACCAATAGGGGCGGATAATTCACCCCTCCACTTT. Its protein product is CASSPIGADNSPLHF.

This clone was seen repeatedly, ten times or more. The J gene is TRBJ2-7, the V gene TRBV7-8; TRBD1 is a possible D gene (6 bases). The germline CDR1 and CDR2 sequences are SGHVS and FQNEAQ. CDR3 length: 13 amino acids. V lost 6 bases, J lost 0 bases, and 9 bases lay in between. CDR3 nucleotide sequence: TGTGCCAGCAGAAACAGGGCCTCCTACGAGCAGTACTTC. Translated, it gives CASRNRASYEQYF.

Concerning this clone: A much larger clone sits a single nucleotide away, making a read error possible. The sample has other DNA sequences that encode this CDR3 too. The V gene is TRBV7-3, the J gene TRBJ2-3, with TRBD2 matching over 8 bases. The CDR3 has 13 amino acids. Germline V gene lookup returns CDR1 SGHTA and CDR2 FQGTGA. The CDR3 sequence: CATSGGTPDTQYF. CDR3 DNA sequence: TGCGCCACCTCGGGGGGGACCCCAGATACGCAGTATTTT.

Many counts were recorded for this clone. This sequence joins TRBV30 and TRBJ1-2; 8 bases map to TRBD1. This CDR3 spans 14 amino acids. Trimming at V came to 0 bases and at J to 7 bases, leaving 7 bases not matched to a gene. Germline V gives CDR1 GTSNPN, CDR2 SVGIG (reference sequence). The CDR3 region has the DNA TGTGCCTGGAGTGTACAAGCAGGGGGCCGTGGCTACACCTTC. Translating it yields CAWSVQAGGRGYTF.

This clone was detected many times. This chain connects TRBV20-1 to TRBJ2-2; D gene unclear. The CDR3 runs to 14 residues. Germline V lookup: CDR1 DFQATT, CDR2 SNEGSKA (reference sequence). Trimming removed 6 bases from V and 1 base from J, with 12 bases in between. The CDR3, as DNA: TGCAGTGCCGCCAAACCCGGGAACACCGGGGAGCTGTTTTTT. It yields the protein CSAAKPGNTGELFF.

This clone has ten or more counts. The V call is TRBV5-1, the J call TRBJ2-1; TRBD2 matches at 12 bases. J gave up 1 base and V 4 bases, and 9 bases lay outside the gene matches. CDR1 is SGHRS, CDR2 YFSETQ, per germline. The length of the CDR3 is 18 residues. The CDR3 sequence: CASSVASGGEGSYNEQFF. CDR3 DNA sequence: TGCGCCAGCAGCGTAGCTAGCGGGGGGGAGGGGTCCTACAATGAGCAGTTCTTC.

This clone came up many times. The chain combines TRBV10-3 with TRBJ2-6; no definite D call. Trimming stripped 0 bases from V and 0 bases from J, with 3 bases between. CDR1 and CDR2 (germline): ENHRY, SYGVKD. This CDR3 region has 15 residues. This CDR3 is CAISESDSGANVLTF. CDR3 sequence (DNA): TGTGCCATCAGTGAGTCCGACTCTGGGGCCAACGTCCTGACTTTC.

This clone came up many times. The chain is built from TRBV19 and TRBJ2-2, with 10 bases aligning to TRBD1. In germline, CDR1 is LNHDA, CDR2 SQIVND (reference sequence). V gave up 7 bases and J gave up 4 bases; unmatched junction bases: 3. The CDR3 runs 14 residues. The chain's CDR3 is CASTRQGATGELFF. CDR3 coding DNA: TGTGCCAGTACCAGACAGGGGGCCACCGGGGAGCTGTTTTTT.

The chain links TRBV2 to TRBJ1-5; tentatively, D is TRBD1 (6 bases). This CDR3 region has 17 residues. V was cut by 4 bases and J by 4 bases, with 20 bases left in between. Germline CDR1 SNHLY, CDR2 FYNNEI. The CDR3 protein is CASSVFGTLGGNQPQHF. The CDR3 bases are TGTGCCAGCAGTGTTTTTGGAACCCTAGGGGGAAATCAGCCCCAGCATTTT. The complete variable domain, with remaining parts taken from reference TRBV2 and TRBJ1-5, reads EPEVTQTPSHQVTQMGQEVILRCVPISNHLYFYWYRQILGQKVEFLVSFYNNEISEKSEIFDDQFSVERPDGSNFTLKIRSTKLEDSAMYFCASSVFGTLGGNQPQHFGDGTRLSIL.

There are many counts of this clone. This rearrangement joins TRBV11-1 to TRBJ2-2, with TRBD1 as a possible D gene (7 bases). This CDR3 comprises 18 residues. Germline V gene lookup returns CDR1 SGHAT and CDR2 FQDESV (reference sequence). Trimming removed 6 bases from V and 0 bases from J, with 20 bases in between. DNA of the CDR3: TGTGCCAGCAGTCCAAGCAGGGGGGCTTCCCCGAACACCGGGGAGCTGTTTTTT. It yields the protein CASSPSRGASPNTGELFF.

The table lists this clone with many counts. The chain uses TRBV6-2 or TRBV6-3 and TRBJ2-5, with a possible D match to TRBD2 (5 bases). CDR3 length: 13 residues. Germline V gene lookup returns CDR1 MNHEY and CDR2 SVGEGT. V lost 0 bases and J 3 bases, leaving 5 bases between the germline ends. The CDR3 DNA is TGTGCCAGCAGTTACTCTAGCGAAGAGACCCAGTACTTC. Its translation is CASSYSSEETQYF.

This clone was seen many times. The CDR3 is CASSLSPKKFF. The CDR3 DNA reads as TGTGCCAGCAGCCTTAGTCCCAAAAAGTTCTTC. V is TRBV28 and J is TRBJ2-1; D unresolved. Trimming removed 6 bases at V and 14 bases at J, with 14 bases between. This CDR3 spans 11 amino acids. The germline gives CDR1 MDHEN, CDR2 SYDVKM.

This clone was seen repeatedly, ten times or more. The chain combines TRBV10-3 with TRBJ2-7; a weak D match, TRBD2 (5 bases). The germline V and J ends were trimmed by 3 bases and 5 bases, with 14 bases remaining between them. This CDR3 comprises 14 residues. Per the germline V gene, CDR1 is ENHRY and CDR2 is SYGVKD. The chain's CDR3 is CAISDGIAAHEQYF. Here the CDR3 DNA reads TGTGCCATCAGTGACGGGATCGCGGCCCACGAGCAGTACTTC.

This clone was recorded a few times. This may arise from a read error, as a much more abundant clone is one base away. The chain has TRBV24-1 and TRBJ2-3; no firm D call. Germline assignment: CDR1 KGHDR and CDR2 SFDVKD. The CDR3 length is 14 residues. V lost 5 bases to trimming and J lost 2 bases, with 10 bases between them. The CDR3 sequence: CATSGARYTDTQYF. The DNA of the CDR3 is TGTGCCACCAGTGGGGCTAGATACACAGATACGCAGTATTTT.

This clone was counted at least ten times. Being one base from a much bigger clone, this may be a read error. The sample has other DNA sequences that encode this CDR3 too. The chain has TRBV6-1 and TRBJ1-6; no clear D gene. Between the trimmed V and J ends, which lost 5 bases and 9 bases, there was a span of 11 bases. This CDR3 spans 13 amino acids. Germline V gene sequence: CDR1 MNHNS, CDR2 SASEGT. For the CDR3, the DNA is TGTGCCAGCAGTTTAGTAAGGTCTTCACCCCTCCACTTT. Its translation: CASSLVRSSPLHF.

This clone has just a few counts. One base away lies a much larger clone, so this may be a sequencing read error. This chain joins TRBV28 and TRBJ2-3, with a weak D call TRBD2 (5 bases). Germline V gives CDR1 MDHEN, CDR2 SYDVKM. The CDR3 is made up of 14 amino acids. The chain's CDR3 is CASTLEAAAGTQYF. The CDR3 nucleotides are TGTGCCAGCACTTTAGAGGCAGCGGCAGGTACGCAGTATTTT.

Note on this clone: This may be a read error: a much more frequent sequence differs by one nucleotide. The CDR3 DNA reads as TGTGCCAGCAGCCCGACATGGCTACAAGAGACCCAGTACTTC. Its translation is CASSPTWLQETQYF. V and J are TRBV11-2 and TRBJ2-5; D remains ambiguous. The CDR3 covers 14 residues. V lost 5 bases and J 2 bases, leaving 12 bases between the germline ends. Per the germline V gene, CDR1 is SGHAT and CDR2 is FQNNGV. The full variable domain, rest sourced from reference TRBV11-2 and TRBJ2-5, is EAGVAQSPRYKIIEKRQSVAFWCNPISGHATLYWYQQILGQGPKLLIQFQNNGVVDDSQLPKDRFSAERLKGVDSTLKIQPAKLEDSAVYLCASSPTWLQETQYFGPGTRLLVL.

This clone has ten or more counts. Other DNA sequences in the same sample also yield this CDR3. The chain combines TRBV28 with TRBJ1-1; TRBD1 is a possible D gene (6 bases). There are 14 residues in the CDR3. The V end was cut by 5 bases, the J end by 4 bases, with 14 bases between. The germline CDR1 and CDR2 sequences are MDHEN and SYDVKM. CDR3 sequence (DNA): TGTGCCAGCAGTCCAGACGACAGGACCACTGAAGCTTTCTTT. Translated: CASSPDDRTTEAFF.

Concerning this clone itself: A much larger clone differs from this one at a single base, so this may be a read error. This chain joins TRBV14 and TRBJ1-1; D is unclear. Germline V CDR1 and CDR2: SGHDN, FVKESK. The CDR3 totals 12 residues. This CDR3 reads CAISIQNTEAFF. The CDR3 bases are TGTGCCATCAGCATACAGAACACTGAAGCTTTCTTT. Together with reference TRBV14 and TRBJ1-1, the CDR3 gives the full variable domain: EAGVTQFPSHSVIEKGQTVTLRCDPISGHDNLYWYRRVMGKEIKFLLHFVKESKQDESGMPNNRFLAERTGGTYSTLKVQPAELEDSGVYFCAISIQNTEAFFGQGTRLTVV.

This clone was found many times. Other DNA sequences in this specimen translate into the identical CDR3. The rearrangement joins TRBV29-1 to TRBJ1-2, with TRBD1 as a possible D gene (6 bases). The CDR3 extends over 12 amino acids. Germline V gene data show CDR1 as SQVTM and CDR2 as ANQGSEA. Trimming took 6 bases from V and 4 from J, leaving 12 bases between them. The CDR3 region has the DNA TGCAGCGTACAGGGAATTGGCTATGGCTACACCTTC. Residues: CSVQGIGYGYTF. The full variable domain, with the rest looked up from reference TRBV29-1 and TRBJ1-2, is SAVISQKPSRDICQRGTSLTIQCQVDSQVTMMFWYRQQPGQSLTLIATANQGSEATYESGFVIDKFPISRPNLTFSTLTVSNMSPEDSSIYLCSVQGIGYGYTFGSGTRLTVV.

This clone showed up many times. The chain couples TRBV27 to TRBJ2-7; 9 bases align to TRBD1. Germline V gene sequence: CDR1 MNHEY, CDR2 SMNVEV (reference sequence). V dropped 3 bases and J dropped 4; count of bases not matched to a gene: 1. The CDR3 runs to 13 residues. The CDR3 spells CASSFGTGYEQYF. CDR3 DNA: TGTGCCAGCAGTTTTGGGACAGGGTACGAGCAGTACTTC.

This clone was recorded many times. CDR3 DNA sequence: TGTGCCAGCAGACAGGGCGGGGTCACCGAGACCCAGTACTTC. Its translation is CASRQGGVTETQYF. This rearrangement joins TRBV7-2 to TRBJ2-5; D might be TRBD1 or TRBD2, each matching 6 bases. The germline V gene encodes CDR1 SGHTA and CDR2 FQGNSA. The CDR3 loop spans 14 amino acids. Trimming removed 6 bases from V and 5 bases from J, with 16 bases in between. Supplemented by reference TRBV7-2 and TRBJ2-5, the full variable domain reads GAGVSQSPSNKVTEKGKDVELRCDPISGHTALYWYRQSLGQGLEFLIYFQGNSAPDKSGLPSDRFSAERTGGSVSTLTIQRTQQEDSAVYLCASRQGGVTETQYFGPGTRLLVL.

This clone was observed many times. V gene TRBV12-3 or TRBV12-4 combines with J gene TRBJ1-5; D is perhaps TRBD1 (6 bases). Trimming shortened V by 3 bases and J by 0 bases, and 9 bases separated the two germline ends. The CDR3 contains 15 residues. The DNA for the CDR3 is TGTGCCAGCAGTTTCTCAGGGGATAGCAATCAGCCCCAGCATTTT. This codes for CASSFSGDSNQPQHF.